The 5 T cell receptor beta chains in this list originate from one sample, sequenced in a study of T cells after yellow fever vaccination. TCRdb called the 5' RACE reads again in MiXCR, with one record for every CDR3 protein. The sample gives around 530,000 distinct CDR3 sequences, around 16% of which show up once; roughly 17% is in the top ten. Here the sequenced sample was PBMCs, taken about 5 days after the first yellow fever vaccination. Every receptor here comes from a man younger than 30 who received the YFV17D yellow fever vaccine.

The chain carries TRBV20-1 and TRBJ1-3, with 7 positions matching TRBD1. Germline V gives CDR1 DFQATT, CDR2 SNEGSKA (reference sequence). CDR3 length equals 16 residues. Trimming removed 2 bases from V and 4 bases from J; junction bases left unmatched: 11. The CDR3, as DNA: TGCAGTGCTAGATCCTTACAGGGGCTCAGGGGAAACACCATATATTTT. Residues: CSARSLQGLRGNTIYF.

The V call is TRBV7-6, the J call TRBJ2-3, with 7 bases matching TRBD1. The CDR3 has 15 amino acids. Germline CDR1 reads SGHVS; CDR2 reads FNYEAQ. V lost 1 base to trimming and J lost 6 bases; unmatched junction nucleotides: 7. The CDR3 sequence is CASSLVGTDLDTQYF. CDR3 in DNA: TGTGCCAGCAGCTTAGTTGGGACAGACCTTGATACGCAGTATTTT.

A few counts support this clonotype. The chain has TRBV7-3 and TRBJ1-1; D not certain. The germline CDR1 and CDR2 sequences are SGHTA and FQGTGA. The CDR3 runs to 13 residues. The V end lost 4 bases, the J end lost 3 bases, and 9 bases lay between the germline ends. The DNA of the CDR3 is TGTGCCAGCAGCTCAAATTTCTACACTGAAGCTTTCTTT. Amino acids: CASSSNFYTEAFF.

The chain joins TRBV7-3 to TRBJ2-7; D may be TRBD1 or TRBD2 (6 bases each). Germline CDR1 reads SGHTA; CDR2 reads FQGTGA. The V gene lost 5 bases and the J gene lost 3 bases, with 17 bases spanning the gap. This CDR3 has 15 amino acids. CDR3 loop: CASSPPAGHHYEQYV. The CDR3 bases are TGTGCCAGCAGCCCCCCTGCGGGACACCACTACGAGCAGTACGTC.

This clonotype was counted only a few times. The V and J genes are TRBV7-2 and TRBJ1-6, with D perhaps matching TRBD1 (5 bases). The V gene lost 1 base and the J gene lost 14 bases, with 15 bases spanning the gap. Germline V lookup: CDR1 SGHTA, CDR2 FQGNSA. The CDR3 sequence is 14 residues long. CDR3 DNA sequence: TGTGCCAGCAGCTTAGTAGAGAACGTAGGGGCCCTCCACTTT. Encoded protein: CASSLVENVGALHF.